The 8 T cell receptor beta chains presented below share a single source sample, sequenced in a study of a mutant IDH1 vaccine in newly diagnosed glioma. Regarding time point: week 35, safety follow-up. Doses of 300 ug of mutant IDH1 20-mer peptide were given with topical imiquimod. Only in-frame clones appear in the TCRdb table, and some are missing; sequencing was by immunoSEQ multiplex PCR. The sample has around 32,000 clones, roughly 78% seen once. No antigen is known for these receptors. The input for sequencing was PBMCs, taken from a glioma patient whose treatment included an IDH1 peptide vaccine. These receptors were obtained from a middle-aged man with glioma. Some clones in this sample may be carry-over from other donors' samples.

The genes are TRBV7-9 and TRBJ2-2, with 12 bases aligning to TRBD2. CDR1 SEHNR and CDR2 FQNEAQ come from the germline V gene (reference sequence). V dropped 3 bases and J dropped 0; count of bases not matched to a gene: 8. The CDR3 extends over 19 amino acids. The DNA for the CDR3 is TGTGCCAGCAGCTTTGGGAGACTAGCGGGGGCCTCGAACACCGGGGAGCTGTTTTTT. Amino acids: CASSFGRLAGASNTGELFF.

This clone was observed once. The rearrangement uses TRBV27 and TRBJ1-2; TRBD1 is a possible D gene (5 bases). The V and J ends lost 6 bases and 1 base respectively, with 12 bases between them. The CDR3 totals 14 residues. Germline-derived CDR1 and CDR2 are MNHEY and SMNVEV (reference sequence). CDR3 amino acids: CASRPGLSNYGYTF. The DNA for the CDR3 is TGTGCCAGCAGGCCGGGACTGAGTAACTATGGCTACACCTTC.

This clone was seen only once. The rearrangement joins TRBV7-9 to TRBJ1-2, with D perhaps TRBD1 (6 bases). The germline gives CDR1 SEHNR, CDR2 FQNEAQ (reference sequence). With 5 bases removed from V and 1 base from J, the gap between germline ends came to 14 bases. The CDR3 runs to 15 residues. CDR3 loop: CASSAYRDLNYGYTF. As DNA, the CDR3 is TGTGCCAGCAGCGCGTACAGGGACCTTAACTATGGCTACACCTTC.

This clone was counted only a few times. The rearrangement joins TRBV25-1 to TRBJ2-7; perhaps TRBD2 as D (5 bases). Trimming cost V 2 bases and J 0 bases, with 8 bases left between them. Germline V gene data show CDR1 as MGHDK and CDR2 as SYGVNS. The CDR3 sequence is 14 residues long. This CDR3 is CASSEGESSYEQYF. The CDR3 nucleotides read TGTGCCAGCAGTGAAGGGGAGAGCTCCTACGAGCAGTACTTC.

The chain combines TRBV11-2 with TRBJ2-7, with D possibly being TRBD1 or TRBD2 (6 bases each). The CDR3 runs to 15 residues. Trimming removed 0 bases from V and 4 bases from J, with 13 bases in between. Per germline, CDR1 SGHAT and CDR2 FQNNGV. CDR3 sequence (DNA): TGTGCCAGCAGCTTAGAGAGGGGGGATTTGTACGAGCAGTACTTC. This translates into CASSLERGDLYEQYF. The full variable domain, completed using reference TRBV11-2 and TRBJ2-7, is EAGVAQSPRYKIIEKRQSVAFWCNPISGHATLYWYQQILGQGPKLLIQFQNNGVVDDSQLPKDRFSAERLKGVDSTLKIQPAKLEDSAVYLCASSLERGDLYEQYFGPGTRLTVT.

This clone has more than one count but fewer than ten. CDR3 nucleotide sequence: TGCGCCAGCTCGACAGGGGGCTCTTGGGCTGAAGCTTTCTTT. Its translation: CASSTGGSWAEAFF. The chain uses TRBV5-1 and TRBJ1-1, with 10 nucleotides matching TRBD1. Germline lookup yields CDR1 SGHRS and CDR2 YFSETQ. CDR3 length equals 14 residues. V gave up 7 bases and J gave up 6 bases; unmatched junction bases: 9.

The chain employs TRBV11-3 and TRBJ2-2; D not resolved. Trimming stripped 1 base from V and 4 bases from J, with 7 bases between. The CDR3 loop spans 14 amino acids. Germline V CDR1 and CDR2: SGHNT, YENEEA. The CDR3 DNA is TGTGCCAGCAGCTTAGCGCCGGGCACCGGGGAGCTGTTTTTT. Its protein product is CASSLAPGTGELFF.

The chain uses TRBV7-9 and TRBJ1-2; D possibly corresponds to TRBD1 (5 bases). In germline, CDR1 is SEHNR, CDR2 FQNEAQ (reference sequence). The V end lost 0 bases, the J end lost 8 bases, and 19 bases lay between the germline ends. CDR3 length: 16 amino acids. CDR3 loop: CASSLASVEGRGGYTF. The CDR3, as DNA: TGTGCCAGCAGCTTAGCGTCCGTCGAGGGTAGGGGCGGCTACACCTTC.